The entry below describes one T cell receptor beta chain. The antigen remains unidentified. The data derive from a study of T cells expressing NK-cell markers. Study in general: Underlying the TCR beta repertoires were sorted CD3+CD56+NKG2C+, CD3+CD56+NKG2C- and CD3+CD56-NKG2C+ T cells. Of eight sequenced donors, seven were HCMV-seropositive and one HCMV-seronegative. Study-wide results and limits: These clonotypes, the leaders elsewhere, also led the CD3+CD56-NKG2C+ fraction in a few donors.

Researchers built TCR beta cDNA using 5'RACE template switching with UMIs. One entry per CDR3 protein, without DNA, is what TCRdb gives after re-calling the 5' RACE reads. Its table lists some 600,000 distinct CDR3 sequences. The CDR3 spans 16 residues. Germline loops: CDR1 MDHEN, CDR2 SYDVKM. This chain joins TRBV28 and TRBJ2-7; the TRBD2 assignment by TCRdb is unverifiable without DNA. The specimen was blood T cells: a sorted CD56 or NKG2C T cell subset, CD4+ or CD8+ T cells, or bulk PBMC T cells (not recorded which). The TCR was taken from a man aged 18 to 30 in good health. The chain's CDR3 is CASKFWPSRSSYEQYF. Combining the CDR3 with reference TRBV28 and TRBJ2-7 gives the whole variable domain DVKVTQSSRYLVKRTGEKVFLECVQDMDHENMFWYRQDPGLGLRLIYFSYDVKMKEKGDIPEGYSVSREKKERFSLILESASTNQTSMYLCASKFWPSRSSYEQYFGPGTRLTVT.